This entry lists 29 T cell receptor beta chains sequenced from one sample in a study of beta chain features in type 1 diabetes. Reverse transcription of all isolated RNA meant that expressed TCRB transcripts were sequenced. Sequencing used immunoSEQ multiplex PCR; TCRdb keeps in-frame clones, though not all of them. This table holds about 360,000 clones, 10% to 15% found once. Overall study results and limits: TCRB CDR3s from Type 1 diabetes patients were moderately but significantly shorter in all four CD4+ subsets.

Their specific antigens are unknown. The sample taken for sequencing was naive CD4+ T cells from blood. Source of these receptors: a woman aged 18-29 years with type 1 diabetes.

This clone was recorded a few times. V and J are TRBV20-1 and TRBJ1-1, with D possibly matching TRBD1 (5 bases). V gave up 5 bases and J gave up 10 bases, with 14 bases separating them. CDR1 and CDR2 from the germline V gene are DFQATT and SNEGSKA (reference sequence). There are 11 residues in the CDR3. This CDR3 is CSALPGTRAFF. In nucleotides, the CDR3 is TGCAGTGCTCTACCCGGGACTCGAGCTTTCTTT.

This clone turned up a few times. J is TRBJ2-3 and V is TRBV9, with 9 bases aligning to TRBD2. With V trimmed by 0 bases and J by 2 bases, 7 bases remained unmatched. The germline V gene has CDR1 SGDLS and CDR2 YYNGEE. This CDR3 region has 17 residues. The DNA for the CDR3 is TGTGCCAGCAGCGTAGCTAGCCTAGCGGGGTACACAGATACGCAGTATTTT. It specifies CASSVASLAGYTDTQYF.

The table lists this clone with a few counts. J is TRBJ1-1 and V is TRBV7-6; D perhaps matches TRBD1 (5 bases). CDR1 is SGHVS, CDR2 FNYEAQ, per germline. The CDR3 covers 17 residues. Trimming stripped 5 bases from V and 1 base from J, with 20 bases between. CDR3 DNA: TGTGCCAGCAGCCCATGGACATTTTCAGAACCGAACACTGAAGCTTTCTTT. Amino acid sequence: CASSPWTFSEPNTEAFF.

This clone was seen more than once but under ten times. CDR3 nucleotide sequence: TGTGCCATCAAGTCACAGGGGGAAGAGGGCACTGAAGCTTTCTTT. Protein product: CAIKSQGEEGTEAFF. The chain employs TRBV10-3 and TRBJ1-1; 8 nucleotides align to TRBD1. The V gene end was trimmed by 7 bases and the J gene end by 4 bases; junction bases not matched to a gene: 11. This CDR3 has 15 residues. Germline lookup yields CDR1 ENHRY and CDR2 SYGVKD.

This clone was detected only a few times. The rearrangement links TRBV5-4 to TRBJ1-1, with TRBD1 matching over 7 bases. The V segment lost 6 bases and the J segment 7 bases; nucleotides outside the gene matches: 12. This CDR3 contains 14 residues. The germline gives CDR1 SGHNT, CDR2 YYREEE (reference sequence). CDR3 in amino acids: CASTFPGRGDEAFF. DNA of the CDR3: TGTGCCAGCACCTTCCCGGGCAGGGGGGATGAAGCTTTCTTT. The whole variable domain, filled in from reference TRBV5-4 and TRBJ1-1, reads ETGVTQSPTHLIKTRGQQVTLRCSSQSGHNTVSWYQQALGQGPQFIFQYYREEENGRGNFPPRFSGLQFPNYSSELNVNALELDDSALYLCASTFPGRGDEAFFGQGTRLTVV.

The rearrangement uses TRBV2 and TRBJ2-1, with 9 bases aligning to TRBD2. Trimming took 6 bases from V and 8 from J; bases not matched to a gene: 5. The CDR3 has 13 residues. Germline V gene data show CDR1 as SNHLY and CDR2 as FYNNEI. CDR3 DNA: TGTGCCAGCAGAGTAGCGGGAGACTATGAGCAGTTCTTC. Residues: CASRVAGDYEQFF.

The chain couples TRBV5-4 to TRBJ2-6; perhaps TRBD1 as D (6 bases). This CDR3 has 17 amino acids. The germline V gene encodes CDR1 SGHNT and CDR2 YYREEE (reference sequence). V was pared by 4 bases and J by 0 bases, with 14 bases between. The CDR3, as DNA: TGTGCCAGCAGCCCCACAGGGTGGCTCTCTGGGGCCAACGTCCTGACTTTC. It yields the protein CASSPTGWLSGANVLTF.

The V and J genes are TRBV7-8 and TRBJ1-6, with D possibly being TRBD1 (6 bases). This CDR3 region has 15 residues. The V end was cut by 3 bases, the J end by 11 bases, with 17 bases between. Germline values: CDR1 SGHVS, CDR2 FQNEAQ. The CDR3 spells CASSFPRGLVAPLHF. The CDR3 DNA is TGTGCCAGCAGCTTCCCCAGGGGTCTGGTAGCACCCCTCCACTTT. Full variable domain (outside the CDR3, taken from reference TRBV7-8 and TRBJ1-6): GAGVSQSPRYKVAKRGQDVALRCDPISGHVSLFWYQQALGQGPEFLTYFQNEAQLDKSGLPSDRFFAERPEGSVSTLKIQRTQQEDSAVYLCASSFPRGLVAPLHFGNGTRLTVT.

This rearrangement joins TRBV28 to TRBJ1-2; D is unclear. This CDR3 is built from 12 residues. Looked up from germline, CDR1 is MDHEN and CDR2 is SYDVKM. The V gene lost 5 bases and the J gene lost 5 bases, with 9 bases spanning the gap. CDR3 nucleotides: TGTGCCAGCAGTCAGGTCCTATATGGCTACACCTTC. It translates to CASSQVLYGYTF.

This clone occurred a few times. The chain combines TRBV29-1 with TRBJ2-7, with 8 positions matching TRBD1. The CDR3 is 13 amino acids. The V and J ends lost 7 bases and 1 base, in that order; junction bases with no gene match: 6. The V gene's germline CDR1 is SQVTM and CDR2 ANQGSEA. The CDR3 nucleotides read TGCAGCGCCGGACAGGGCAAGTCCTACGAGCAGTACTTC. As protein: CSAGQGKSYEQYF.

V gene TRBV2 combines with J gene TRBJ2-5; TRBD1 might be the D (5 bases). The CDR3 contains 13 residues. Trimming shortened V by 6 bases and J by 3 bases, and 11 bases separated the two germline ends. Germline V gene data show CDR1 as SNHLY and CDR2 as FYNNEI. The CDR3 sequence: CASSTDREETQYF. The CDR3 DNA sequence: TGTGCCAGCAGCACCGACAGAGAAGAGACCCAGTACTTC.

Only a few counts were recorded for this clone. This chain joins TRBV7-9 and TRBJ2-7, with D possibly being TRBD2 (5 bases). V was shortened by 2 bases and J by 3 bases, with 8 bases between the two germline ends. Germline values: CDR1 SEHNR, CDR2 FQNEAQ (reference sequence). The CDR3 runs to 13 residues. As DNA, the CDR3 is TGTGCCAGCAGCTTAACGGGGAACTACGAGCAGTACTTC. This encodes CASSLTGNYEQYF.

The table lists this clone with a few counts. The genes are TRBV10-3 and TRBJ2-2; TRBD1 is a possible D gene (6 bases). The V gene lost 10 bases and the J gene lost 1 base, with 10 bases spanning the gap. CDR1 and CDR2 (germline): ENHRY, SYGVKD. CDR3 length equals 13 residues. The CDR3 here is CATVQGNTGELFF. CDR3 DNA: TGTGCCACCGTACAGGGGAACACCGGGGAGCTGTTTTTT.

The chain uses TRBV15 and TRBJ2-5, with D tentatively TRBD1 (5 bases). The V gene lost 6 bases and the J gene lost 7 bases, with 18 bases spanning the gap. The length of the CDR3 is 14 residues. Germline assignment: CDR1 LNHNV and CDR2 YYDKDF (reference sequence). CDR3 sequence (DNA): TGTGCCACCAGTAGTGGGGCCTCTTTAGGGACCCAGTACTTC. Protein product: CATSSGASLGTQYF.

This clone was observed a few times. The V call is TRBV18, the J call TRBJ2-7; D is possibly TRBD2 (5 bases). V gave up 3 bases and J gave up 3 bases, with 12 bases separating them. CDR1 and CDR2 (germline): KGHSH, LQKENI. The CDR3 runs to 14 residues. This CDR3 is CASSPRGRDYEQYF. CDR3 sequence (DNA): TGTGCCAGCTCACCCCGCGGTCGGGACTACGAGCAGTACTTC.

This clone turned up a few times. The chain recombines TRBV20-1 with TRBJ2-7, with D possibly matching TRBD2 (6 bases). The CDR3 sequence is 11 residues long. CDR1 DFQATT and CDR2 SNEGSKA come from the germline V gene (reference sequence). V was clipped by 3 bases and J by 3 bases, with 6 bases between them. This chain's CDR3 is CSASGSYEQYF. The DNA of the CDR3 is TGCAGTGCTAGCGGGAGCTACGAGCAGTACTTC.

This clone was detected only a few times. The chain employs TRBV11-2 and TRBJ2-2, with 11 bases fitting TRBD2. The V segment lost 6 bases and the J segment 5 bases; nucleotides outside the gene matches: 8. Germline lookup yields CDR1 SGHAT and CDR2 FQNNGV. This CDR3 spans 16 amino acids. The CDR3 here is CASRALAGGRTGELFF. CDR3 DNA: TGTGCCAGCAGGGCCCTAGCGGGGGGACGGACCGGGGAGCTGTTTTTT.

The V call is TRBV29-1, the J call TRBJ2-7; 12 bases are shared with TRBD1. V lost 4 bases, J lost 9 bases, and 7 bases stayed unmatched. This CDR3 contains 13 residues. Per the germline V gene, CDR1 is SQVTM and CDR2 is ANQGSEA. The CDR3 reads CSVGGQGAGPQYF. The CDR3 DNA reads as TGCAGCGTTGGGGGACAGGGGGCCGGACCGCAGTACTTC.

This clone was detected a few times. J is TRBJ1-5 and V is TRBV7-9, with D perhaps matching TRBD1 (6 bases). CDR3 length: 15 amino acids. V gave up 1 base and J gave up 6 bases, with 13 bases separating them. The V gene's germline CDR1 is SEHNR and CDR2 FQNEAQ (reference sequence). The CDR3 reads CASSLGGRGGQPQHF. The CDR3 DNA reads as TGTGCCAGCAGCTTAGGCGGCAGGGGTGGTCAGCCCCAGCATTTT.

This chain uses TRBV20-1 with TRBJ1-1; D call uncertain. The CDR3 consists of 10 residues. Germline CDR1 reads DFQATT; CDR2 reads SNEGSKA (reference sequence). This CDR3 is CSAENTEAFF. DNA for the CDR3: TGCAGCGCGGAGAACACTGAAGCTTTCTTT.

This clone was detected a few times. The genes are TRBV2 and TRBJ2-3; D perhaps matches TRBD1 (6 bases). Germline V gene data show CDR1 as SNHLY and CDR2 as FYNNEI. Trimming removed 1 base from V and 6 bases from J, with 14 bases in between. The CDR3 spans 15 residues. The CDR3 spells CASSEVPGVVDTQYF. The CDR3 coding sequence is TGTGCCAGCAGTGAAGTTCCAGGGGTCGTGGATACGCAGTATTTT.

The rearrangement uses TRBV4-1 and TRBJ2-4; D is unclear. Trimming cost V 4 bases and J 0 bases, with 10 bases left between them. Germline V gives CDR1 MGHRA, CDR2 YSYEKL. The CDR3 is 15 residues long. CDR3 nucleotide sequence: TGCGCCAGCAGCCCCGCGGCTCTAGCCAAAAACATTCAGTACTTC. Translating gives CASSPAALAKNIQYF.

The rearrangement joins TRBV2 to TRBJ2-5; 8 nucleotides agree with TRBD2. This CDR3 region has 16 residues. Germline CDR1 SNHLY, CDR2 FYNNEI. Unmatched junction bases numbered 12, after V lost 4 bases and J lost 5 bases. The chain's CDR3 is CASSVALAGSRETQYF. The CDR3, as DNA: TGTGCCAGCAGTGTCGCGCTAGCGGGCTCCCGGGAGACCCAGTACTTC.

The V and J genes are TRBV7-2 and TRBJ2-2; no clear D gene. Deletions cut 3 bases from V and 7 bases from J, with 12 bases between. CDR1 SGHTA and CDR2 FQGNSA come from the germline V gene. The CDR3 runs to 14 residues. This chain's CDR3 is CASSFSPNGGELFF. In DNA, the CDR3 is TGTGCCAGCAGCTTTAGCCCGAACGGCGGGGAGCTGTTTTTT.

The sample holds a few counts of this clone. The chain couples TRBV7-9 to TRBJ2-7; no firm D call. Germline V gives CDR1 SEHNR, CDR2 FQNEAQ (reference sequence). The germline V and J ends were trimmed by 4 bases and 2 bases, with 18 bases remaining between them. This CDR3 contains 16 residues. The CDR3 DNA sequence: TGTGCCAGCAGCTACGTGAACCCTCGGTCCGCCTACGAGCAGTACTTC. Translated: CASSYVNPRSAYEQYF.

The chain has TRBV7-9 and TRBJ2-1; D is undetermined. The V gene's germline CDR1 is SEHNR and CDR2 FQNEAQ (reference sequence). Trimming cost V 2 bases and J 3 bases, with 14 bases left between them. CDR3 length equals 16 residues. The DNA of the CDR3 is TGTGCCAGCAGCTTATCCGTAGGAGAGGTCTACAATGAGCAGTTCTTC. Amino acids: CASSLSVGEVYNEQFF.

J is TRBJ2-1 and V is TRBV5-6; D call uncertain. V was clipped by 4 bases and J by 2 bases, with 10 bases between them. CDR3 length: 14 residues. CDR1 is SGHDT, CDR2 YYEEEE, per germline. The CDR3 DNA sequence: TGTGCCAGCAGCCCGCTAACCACCTACAATGAGCAGTTCTTC. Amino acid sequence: CASSPLTTYNEQFF.

Here the CDR3 reads CASSSPSGAIPSYEQYF. Written as DNA, the CDR3 is TGTGCCAGCAGCTCCCCTAGCGGAGCTATCCCCTCCTACGAGCAGTACTTC. The chain has TRBV7-9 and TRBJ2-7, with 7 bases aligning to TRBD2. V lost 4 bases and J lost 0; bases outside the gene matches: 12. The CDR3 runs 17 residues. Per the germline V gene, CDR1 is SEHNR and CDR2 is FQNEAQ (reference sequence). Combining the CDR3 with reference TRBV7-9 and TRBJ2-7 gives the whole variable domain DTGVSQNPRHKITKRGQNVTFRCDPISEHNRLYWYRQTLGQGPEFLTYFQNEAQLEKSRLLSDRFSAERPKGSFSTLEIQRTEQGDSAMYLCASSSPSGAIPSYEQYFGPGTRLTVT.

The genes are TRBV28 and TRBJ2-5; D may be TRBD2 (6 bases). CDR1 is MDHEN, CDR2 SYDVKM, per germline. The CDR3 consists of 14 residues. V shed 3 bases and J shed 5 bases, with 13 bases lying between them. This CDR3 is CASSFVTREETQYF. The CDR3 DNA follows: TGTGCCAGCAGTTTCGTTACCCGGGAGGAGACCCAGTACTTC.